A selection of T cell receptor beta chains follows, all from one sample in a study of OX40 agonist ivuxolimab in advanced cancers. This table comes from immunoSEQ multiplex PCR, and its TCRdb copy is limited to in-frame clones, with some not included. The top ten clones hold roughly 3.9% of a sample with about 46,000 clones, 80% of them seen once. Sequences were derived from CD4+ or CD8+ T cells sorted from blood, sampled in a trial of the OX40 agonist ivuxolimab. All receptors come from an adult with an advanced solid tumor such as melanoma, head and neck, liver or kidney cancer. Both conserved end residues are trimmed from each CDR3. Each record gives: CDR3 length, J gene, V gene, CDR3 protein.

length: 13; J: TRBJ1-5; V: TRBV19; CDR3: ASSPPPRVGQPQH
length: 11; J: TRBJ1-2; V: TRBV18; CDR3: ASSPGSNYGYT
length: 14; J: TRBJ1-6; V: TRBV18; CDR3: ASSPRGTGDSSPLH
length: 12; J: TRBJ1-1; V: TRBV5-4; CDR3: ASSFSGDGTEAF
length: 11; J: TRBJ1-4; V: TRBV5-3; CDR3: ARLRDRGEKLF
length: 14; J: TRBJ2-7; V: TRBV18; CDR3: ASSPRGQGSSYEQY
length: 19; J: TRBJ2-1; V: TRBV28; CDR3: ASSLLTWTSPGSMTYNEQF
length: 12; J: TRBJ2-2; V: TRBV9; CDR3: ASSVAVNTGELF
length: 13; J: TRBJ1-1; V: TRBV10-1; CDR3: ASSESPGQGSEAF
length: 13; J: TRBJ2-5; V: TRBV18; CDR3: ASSYLPTGGLAQY
length: 12; J: TRBJ1-2; V: TRBV4-1; CDR3: ASSVDSQTGGYT
length: 14; J: TRBJ1-2; V: TRBV6-6; CDR3: ASSLPQGSSGYGYT
length: 13; J: TRBJ1-5; V: TRBV4-3; CDR3: ASSQGTGRRQPQH
length: 12; J: TRBJ1-2; V: TRBV19; CDR3: ASSIGGGYDGYT
length: 10; J: TRBJ2-7; V: TRBV7-9; CDR3: ASSETAYEQY
length: 12; J: TRBJ2-2; V: TRBV6-1; CDR3: ASRGRAATGELF
length: 13; J: TRBJ1-1; V: TRBV28; CDR3: ASRLTGGSDTEAF
length: 11; J: TRBJ1-1; V: TRBV19; CDR3: ASSEEGDSEAF
length: 13; J: TRBJ2-1; V: TRBV19; CDR3: ASSTISGGYNEQF
length: 11; J: TRBJ2-7; V: TRBV6-6; CDR3: ASSPGLTYEQY
length: 11; J: TRBJ2-7; V: TRBV7-8; CDR3: ASSLARGYEQY
length: 13; J: TRBJ1-2; V: TRBV14; CDR3: ASSRSLEGFYGYT
length: 12; J: TRBJ2-7; V: TRBV4-3; CDR3: ASSHNRGGYEQY
length: 17; J: TRBJ2-4; V: TRBV21-1; CDR3: ASSSRSLGDLGAKNIQY
length: 12; J: TRBJ1-2; V: TRBV27; CDR3: ASSSTDSNYGYT
length: 13; J: TRBJ1-4; V: TRBV7-9; CDR3: ASSLEGQRHEKLF
length: 13; J: TRBJ2-1; V: TRBV7-9; CDR3: ASSLMGGFGNEQF
length: 12; J: TRBJ2-5; V: TRBV6-5; CDR3: ASSPPAGGETQY
length: 12; J: TRBJ2-3; V: TRBV27; CDR3: ASSLKLATDTQY
length: 13; J: TRBJ1-1; V: TRBV9; CDR3: ASNREGQGDTEAF
length: 11; J: TRBJ1-5; V: TRBV19; CDR3: ASSYRGNQPQH
length: 15; J: TRBJ2-6; V: TRBV19; CDR3: ASSIPGDYSGANVLT